This T cell receptor (beta chain) originates from a study of sequential checkpoint blockade in melanoma. Study-level information: TCRbeta immunosequencing was performed on DNA from 85 to 100 pretreatment melanoma tumor samples.

Sample treatment: randomized to nivolumab then ipilimumab (arm A) or the reverse (arm B). None of the patients previously received DNA-damaging chemotherapy. The ends were cut back, 4 bases at V and 4 bases at J, with 8 bases in the middle. The germline CDR1 and CDR2 sequences are LNHDA and SQIVND (reference sequence). This CDR3 spans 13 amino acids. Data came from immunoSEQ multiplex PCR; TCRdb stores just in-frame clones and leaves some out. The table lists around 35,000 clones, 32% of them singletons. This TCR came from a human donor with melanoma. Sequencing used tumor tissue (inferred from file names), obtained from a patient given nivolumab and ipilimumab in sequence. The chain recombines TRBV19 with TRBJ1-5, with no clear D. The DNA for the CDR3 is TGTGCCAGTAGTAAGGATGAGAATCAGCCCCAGCATTTT. Translating gives CASSKDENQPQHF.